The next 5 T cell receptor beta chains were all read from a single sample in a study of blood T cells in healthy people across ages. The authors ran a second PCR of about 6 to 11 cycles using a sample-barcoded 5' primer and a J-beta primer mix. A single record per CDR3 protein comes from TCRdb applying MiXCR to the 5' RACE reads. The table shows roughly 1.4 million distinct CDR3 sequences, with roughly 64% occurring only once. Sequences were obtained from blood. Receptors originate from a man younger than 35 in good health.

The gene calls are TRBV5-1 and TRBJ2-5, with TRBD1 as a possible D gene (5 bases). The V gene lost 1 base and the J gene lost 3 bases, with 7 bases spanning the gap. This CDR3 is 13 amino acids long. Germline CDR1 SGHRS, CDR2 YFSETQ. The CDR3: CASSLQGEETQYF. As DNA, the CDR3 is TGCGCCAGCAGCTTGCAAGGGGAAGAGACCCAGTACTTC.

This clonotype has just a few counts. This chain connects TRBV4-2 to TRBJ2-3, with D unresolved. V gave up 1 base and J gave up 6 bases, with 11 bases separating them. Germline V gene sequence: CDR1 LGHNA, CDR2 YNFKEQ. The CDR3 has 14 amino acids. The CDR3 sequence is CASSQGGYGDTQYF. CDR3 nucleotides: TGTGCCAGCAGCCAAGGTGGCTATGGGGATACGCAGTATTTT.

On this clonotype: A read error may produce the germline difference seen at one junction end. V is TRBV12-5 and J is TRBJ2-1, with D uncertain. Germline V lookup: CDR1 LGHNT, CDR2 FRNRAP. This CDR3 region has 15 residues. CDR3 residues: CASGLVVRLNKEQFF. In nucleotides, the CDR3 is TGTGCTAGTGGTTTGGTTGTCCGGCTAAACAAGGAGCAGTTCTTC.

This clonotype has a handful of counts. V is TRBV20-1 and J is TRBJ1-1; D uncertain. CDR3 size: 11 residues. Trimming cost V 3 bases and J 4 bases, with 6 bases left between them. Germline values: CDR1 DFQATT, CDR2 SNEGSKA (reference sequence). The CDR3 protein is CSASRPTEAFF. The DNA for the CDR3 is TGCAGTGCTAGCAGACCCACTGAAGCTTTCTTT.

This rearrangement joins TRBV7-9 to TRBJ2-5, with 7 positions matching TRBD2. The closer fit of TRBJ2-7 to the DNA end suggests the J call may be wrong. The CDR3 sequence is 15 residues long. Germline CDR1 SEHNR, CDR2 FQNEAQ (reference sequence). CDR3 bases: TGTGCCAGCAGCTCACCGGGACTACAATCCTACGAGCAGTACTTC. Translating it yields CASSSPGLQSYEQYF.